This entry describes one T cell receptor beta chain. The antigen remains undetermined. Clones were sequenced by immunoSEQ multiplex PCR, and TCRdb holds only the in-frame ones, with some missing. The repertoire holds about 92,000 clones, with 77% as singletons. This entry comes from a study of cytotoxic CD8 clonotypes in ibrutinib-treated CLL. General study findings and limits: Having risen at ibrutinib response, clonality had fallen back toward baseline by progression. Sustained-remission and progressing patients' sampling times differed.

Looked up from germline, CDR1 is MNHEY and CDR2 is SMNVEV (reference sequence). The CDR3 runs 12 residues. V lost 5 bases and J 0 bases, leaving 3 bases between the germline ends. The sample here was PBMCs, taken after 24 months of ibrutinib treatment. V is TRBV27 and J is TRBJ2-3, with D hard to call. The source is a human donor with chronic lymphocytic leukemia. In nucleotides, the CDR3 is TGTGCCAGCAGTAGGAGCACAGATACGCAGTATTTT. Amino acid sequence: CASSRSTDTQYF.